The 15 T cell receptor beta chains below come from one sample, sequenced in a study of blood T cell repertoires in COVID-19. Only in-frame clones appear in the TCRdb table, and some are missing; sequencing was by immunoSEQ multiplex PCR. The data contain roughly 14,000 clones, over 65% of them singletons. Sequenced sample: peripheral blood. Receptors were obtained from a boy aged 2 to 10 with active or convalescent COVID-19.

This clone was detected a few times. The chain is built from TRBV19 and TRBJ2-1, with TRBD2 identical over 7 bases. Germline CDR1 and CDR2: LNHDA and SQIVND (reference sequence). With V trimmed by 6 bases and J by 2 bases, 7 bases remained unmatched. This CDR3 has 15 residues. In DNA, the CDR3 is TGTGCCAGTAGATCGGGCGGGAGTACCTACAATGAGCAGTTCTTC. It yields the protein CASRSGGSTYNEQFF.

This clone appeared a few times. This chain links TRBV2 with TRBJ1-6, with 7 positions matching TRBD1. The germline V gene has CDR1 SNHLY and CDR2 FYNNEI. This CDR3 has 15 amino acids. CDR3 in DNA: TGTGCGACGGGACAGCCGAGCTCCTATAATTCACCCCTCCACTTT. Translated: CATGQPSSYNSPLHF.

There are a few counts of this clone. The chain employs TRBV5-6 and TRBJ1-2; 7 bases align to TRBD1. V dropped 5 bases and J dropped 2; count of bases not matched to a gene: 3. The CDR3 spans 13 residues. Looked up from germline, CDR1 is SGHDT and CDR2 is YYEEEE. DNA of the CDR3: TGTGCCAGCAGAAGACAGGGAAACTATGGCTACACCTTC. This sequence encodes CASRRQGNYGYTF.

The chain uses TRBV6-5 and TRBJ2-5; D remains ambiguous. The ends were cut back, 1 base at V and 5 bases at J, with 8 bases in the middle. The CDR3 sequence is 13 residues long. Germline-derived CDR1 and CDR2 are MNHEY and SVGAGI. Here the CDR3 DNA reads TGTGCCAGCAGTTACTTCCACTGGGAGACCCAGTACTTC. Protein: CASSYFHWETQYF.

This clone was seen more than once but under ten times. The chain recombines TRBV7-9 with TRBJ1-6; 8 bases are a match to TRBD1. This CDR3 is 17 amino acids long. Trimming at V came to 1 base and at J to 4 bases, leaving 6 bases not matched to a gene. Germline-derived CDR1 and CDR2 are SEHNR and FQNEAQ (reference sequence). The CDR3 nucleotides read TGTGCCAGCAGCTTAGGACCGGGACAGGAATATAATTCACCCCTCCACTTT. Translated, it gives CASSLGPGQEYNSPLHF.

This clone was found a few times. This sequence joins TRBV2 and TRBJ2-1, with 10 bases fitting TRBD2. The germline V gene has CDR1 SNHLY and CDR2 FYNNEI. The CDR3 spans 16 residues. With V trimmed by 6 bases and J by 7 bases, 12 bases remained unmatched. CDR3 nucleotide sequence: TGTGCCAGCAGAGGATGGAGCGGGGGGGCAAGGAATGAGCAGTTCTTC. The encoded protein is CASRGWSGGARNEQFF.

In DNA, the CDR3 is TGTGCCAGCTCACCGCGGGACTACTCCTACGAGCAGTACTTC. Translated: CASSPRDYSYEQYF. The rearrangement joins TRBV18 to TRBJ2-7; 7 nucleotides align to TRBD2. The junction had 2 bases not matched to a gene; V was cut back by 3 bases and J by 0 bases. CDR3 length: 14 amino acids. Germline V gene lookup returns CDR1 KGHSH and CDR2 LQKENI.

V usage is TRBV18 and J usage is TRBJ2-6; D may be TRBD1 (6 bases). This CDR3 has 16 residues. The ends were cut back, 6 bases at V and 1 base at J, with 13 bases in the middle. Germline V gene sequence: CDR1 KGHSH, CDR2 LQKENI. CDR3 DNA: TGTGCCAGCTCCGGGACATATTCTTCTGGGGCCAACGTCCTGACTTTC. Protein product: CASSGTYSSGANVLTF.

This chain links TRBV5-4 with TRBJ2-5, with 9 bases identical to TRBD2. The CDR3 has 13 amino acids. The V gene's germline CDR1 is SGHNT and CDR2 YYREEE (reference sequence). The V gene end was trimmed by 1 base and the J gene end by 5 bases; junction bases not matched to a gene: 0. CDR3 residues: CASSLTSGETQYF. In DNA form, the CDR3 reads TGTGCCAGCAGCTTGACTAGCGGGGAGACCCAGTACTTC.

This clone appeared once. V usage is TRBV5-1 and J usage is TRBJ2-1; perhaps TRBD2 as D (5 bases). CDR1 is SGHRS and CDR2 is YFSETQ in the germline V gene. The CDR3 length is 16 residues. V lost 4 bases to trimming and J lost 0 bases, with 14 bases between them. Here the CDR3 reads CASSLTSGSSYNEQFF. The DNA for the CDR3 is TGCGCCAGCAGCCTGACCAGCGGAAGCTCCTACAATGAGCAGTTCTTC.

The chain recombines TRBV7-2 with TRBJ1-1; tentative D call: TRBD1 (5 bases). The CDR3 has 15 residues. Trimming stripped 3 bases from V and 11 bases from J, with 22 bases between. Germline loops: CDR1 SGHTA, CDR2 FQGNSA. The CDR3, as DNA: TGTGCCAGCAGCTTCGCGAGAGGAGGGGCTGAGGGGGCTTTCTTT. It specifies CASSFARGGAEGAFF.

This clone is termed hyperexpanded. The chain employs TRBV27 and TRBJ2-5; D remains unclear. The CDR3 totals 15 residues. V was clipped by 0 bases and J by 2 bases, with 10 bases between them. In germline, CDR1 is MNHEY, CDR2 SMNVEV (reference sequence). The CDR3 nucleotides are TGTGCCAGCAGTTTATCGATGGCAGGTCAAGAGACCCAGTACTTC. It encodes CASSLSMAGQETQYF.

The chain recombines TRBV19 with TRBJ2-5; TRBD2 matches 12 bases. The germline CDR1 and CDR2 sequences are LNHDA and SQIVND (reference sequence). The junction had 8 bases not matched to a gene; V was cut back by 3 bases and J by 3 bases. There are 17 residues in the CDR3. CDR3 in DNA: TGTGCCAGTAGTATGCTAGCGGGAGGGGCCTCTAAAGAGACCCAGTACTTC. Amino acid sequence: CASSMLAGGASKETQYF. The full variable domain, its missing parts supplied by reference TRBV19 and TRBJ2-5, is DGGITQSPKYLFRKEGQNVTLSCEQNLNHDAMYWYRQDPGQGLRLIYYSQIVNDFQKGDIAEGYSVSREKKESFPLTVTSAQKNPTAFYLCASSMLAGGASKETQYFGPGTRLLVL.

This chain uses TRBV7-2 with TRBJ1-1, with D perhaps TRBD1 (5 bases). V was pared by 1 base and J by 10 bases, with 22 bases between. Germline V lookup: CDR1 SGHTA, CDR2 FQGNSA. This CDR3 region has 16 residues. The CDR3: CASSLVARVPDALAFF. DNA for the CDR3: TGTGCCAGCAGCTTAGTGGCCAGGGTACCGGATGCCCTAGCTTTCTTT.

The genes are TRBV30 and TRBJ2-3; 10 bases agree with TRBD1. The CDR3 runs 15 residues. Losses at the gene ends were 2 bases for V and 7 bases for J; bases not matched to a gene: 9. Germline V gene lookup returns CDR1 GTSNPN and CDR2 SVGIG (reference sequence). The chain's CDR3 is CAWSPGTGEGNTQYF. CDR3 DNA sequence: TGTGCCTGGAGTCCCGGGACAGGGGAGGGAAATACGCAGTATTTT. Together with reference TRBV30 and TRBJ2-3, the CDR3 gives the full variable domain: SQTIHQWPATLVQPVGSPLSLECTVEGTSNPNLYWYRQAAGRGLQLLFYSVGIGQISSEVPQNLSASRPQDRQFILSSKKLLLSDSGFYLCAWSPGTGEGNTQYFGPGTRLTVL.